Listed here is a single TCR beta chain. Its target is not known. Clones were sequenced by immunoSEQ multiplex PCR, and TCRdb holds only the in-frame ones, with some missing. The sample contains about 2.2 million clones, about 93% of which appear only once. These data come from a study of shared clonotypes between healthy human individuals. Across the whole study: CD8 memory received one plate per donor, CD8 naive two, CD4 memory three and CD4 naive three. Overall study results and limits: Non-shared clonotypes showed lower generation probabilities than clonotypes common to all four donors. On the whole, naive subsets had larger estimated richness than memory subsets had.

Selected positively for CCR7 and CD45RO-negative, naive CD8 cells excluded terminally differentiated effector memory CD45RA+ cells. This sequence was found in a man between 18 and 29 years old in good health. Some clones in this sample may be carry-over from other donors' samples. Sequenced input: naive CD8+ T cells from PBMCs.

CDR3 sequence: CASSPTGATEAFF. The CDR3 DNA reads TGTGCCAGCAGCCCGACAGGGGCCACTGAAGCTTTCTTT. V usage is TRBV7-3 and J usage is TRBJ1-1, with 8 bases aligning to TRBD1. This CDR3 region has 13 residues. Germline V gene sequence: CDR1 SGHTA, CDR2 FQGTGA. Trimming removed 5 bases from V and 4 bases from J; junction bases left unmatched: 3.